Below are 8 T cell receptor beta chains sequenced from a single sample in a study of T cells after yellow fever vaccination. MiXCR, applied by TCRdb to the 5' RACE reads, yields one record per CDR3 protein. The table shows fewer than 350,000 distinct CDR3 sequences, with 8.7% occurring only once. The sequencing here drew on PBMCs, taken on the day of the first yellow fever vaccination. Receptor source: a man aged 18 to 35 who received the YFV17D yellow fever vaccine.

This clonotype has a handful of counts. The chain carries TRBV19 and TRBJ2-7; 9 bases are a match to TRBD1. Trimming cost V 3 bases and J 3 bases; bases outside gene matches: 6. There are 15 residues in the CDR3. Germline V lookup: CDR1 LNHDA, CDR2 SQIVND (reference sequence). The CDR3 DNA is TGTGCCAGTAGTATCGGACAGGGGCCGTTCTACGAGCAGTACTTC. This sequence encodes CASSIGQGPFYEQYF.

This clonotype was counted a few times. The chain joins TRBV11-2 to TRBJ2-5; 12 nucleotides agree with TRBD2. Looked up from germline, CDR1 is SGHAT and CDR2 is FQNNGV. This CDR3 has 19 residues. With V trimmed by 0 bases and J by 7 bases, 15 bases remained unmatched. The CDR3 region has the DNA TGTGCCAGCAGCTTAGAAGGGGCGACTAGCGGGGGATCAAGGGTGACCCAGTACTTC. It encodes CASSLEGATSGGSRVTQYF. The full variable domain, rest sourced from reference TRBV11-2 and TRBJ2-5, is EAGVAQSPRYKIIEKRQSVAFWCNPISGHATLYWYQQILGQGPKLLIQFQNNGVVDDSQLPKDRFSAERLKGVDSTLKIQPAKLEDSAVYLCASSLEGATSGGSRVTQYFGPGTRLLVL.

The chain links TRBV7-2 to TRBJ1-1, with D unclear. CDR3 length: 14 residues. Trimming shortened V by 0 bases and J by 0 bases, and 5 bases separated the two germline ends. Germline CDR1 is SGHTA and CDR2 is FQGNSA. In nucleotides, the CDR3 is TGTGCCAGCAGCTTAGCAAACATGAACACTGAAGCTTTCTTT. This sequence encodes CASSLANMNTEAFF.

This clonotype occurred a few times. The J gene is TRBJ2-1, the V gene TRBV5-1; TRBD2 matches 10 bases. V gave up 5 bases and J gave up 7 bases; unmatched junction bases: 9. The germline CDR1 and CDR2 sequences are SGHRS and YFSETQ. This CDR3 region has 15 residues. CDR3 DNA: TGCGCCAGCAGAGATACAAGCGGGGGGGATAATGAGCAGTTCTTC. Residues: CASRDTSGGDNEQFF. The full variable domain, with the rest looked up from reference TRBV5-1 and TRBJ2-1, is KAGVTQTPRYLIKTRGQQVTLSCSPISGHRSVSWYQQTPGQGLQFLFEYFSETQRNKGNFPGRFSGRQFSNSRSEMNVSTLELGDSALYLCASRDTSGGDNEQFFGPGTRLTVL.

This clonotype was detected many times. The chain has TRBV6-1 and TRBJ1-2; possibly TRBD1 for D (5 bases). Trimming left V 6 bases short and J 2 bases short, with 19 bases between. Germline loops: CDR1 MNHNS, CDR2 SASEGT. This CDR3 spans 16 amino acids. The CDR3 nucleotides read TGTGCCAGCAGGCGAATCCGATTAGGGGAAAACTATGGCTACACCTTC. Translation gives CASRRIRLGENYGYTF.

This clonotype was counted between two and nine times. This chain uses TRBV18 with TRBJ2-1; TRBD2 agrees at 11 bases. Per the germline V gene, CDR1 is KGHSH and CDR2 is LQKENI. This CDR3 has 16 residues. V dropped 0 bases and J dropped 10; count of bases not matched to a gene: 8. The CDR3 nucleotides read TGTGCCAGCTCACCACCGGTCGTGGTAGCGGGGGGGGAGCAGTTCTTC. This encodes CASSPPVVVAGGEQFF.

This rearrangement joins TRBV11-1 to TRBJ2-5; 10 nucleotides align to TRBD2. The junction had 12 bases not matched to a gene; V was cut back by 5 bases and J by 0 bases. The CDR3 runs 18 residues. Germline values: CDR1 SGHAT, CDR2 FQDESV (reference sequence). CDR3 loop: CASSPGASGGWYQETQYF. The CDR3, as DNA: TGTGCCAGCAGCCCCGGAGCTAGCGGGGGCTGGTACCAAGAGACCCAGTACTTC.

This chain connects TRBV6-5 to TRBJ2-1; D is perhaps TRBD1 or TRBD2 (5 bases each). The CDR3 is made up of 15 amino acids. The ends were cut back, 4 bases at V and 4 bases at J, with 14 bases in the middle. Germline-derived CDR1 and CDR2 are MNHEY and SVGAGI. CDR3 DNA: TGTGCCAGCAGTTCCCCCTGGGACCAATACAATGAGCAGTTCTTC. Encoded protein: CASSSPWDQYNEQFF.